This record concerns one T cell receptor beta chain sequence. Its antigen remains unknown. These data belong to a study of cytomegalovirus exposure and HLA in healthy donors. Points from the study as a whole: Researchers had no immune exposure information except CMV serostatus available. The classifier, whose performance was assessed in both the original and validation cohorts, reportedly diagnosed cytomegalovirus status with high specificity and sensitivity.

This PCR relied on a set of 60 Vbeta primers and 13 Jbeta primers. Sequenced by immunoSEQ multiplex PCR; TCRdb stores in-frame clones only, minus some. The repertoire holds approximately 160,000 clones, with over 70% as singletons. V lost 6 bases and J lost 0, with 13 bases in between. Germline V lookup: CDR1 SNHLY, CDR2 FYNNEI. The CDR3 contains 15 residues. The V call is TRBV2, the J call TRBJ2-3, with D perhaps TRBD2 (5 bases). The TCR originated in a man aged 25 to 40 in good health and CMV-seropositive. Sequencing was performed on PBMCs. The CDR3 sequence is CASSARAASTDTQYF. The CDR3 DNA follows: TGTGCCAGCAGCGCCCGAGCGGCTAGCACAGATACGCAGTATTTT. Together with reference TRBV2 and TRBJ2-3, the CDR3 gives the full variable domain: EPEVTQTPSHQVTQMGQEVILRCVPISNHLYFYWYRQILGQKVEFLVSFYNNEISEKSEIFDDQFSVERPDGSNFTLKIRSTKLEDSAMYFCASSARAASTDTQYFGPGTRLTVL.